The T cell receptor (beta chain) under discussion was sequenced for a study of blood T cells in healthy people across ages (dated by TCRdb to 2014 to 2015). Regarding the complete study: Template switching captured roughly one uniquely barcoded TCR beta cDNA molecule per two T cells in model experiments. Four age groups were formed from the donors: young (average around 15 years), middle-aged (just under 40), aged (approximately 60) and long-lived (about 80). Age-related changes in TCR beta repertoire diversity were measured in the study by deep sequencing normalized with unique cDNA molecular identifiers. To avoid experimental bias, donors of different ages were randomly spread across the sequencing lanes. Using the same blood draw, the study looked at two additional independent replicas of 1 million unique cDNA reads for two donors, one aged 18 to 30 and the other aged 80 or older. Here is what the overall study found, with its caveats: Observed TCR beta diversity per million T cells fell roughly linearly with age, and a significant reduction was already apparent by age around 39. Observed TCR beta diversity correlated strongly with the percentage of naive T cells measured by flow cytometry. Because profiling used bulk unsorted PBMCs, naive and antigen-experienced compartments could not be compared conclusively. Compared with the aged group, more naive CD4+ T cells, fewer expanded clones and increased TCR diversity were shown by the long-lived group, suggesting age selection. The CMV infection status of donors was not known, potentially confounding age-related changes in expanded clonotypes. Estimates of total diversity based on one million sequenced T cells were considered lower bounds and underestimates.

As concerns this clonotype: Its antigen is unknown. Base-call qualities are not available, and no considerably larger clone is one nucleotide away.

Germline trimming: 4 bases from V, 8 bases from J; junction bases outside gene matches: 7. Including cysteine and phenylalanine, the CDR3 has 14 amino acids. Left in the record is the CDR3 DNA by itself, 42 bases read in frame from the first base. Library preparation used 5' RACE. A second roughly 7 to 12 cycle PCR used a sample-barcoded 5' primer and a J-beta primer mix. A unique molecular identifier was introduced onto each TCR beta cDNA molecule by a template-switch 5' adaptor carrying 12 random nucleotides. Each sample yielded at least 2.5 million CDR3-containing paired-end reads. First-strand cDNA was synthesized from all RNA with the Mint cDNA synthesis kit, primed by a TRBC-specific oligonucleotide. Following uracil-DNA glycosylase treatment, a first 18-cycle PCR with universal primers M1SS and BC2_uni_R was performed on all cDNA. The paper's data handling went like this. Each sample was normalized by randomly selecting 1 million high-quality reads, each carrying a distinct molecular identifier. Instead of being binned into consensus sequences, reads with shared molecular identifiers were discarded. CDR3 identification, clonotype clustering and error correction used MiTCR with a Q25 quality threshold and the strictest error-elimination algorithm. A nonparametric unseen species model with Euler transformation was used to estimate lower-bound total TCR beta diversity. TCRdb's own reprocessing of the public reads used fastp at Q25 and MiXCR and kept productive beta chains. Each entry is one CDR3 protein sequence, shown with its most common DNA and genes. The V and J calls were determined by TCRdb, not by the authors. The sample table records 1.5 million to 2 million distinct CDR3 sequences; around 40% of these occur just once. More than 20% of the sample goes to the ten largest clones.

The roughly 39 donors, aged about 6 to 100 years, were systemically healthy Caucasian individuals from Russia. Each donor gave ten milliliters of peripheral blood, collected into EDTA-treated Vacutainer tubes. Ficoll-Paque density-gradient centrifugation was used to isolate PBMCs, with at least 6.5 million per sample. Total RNA was extracted from PBMCs with Trizol reagent, with at least 6 micrograms obtained per sample. For every donor, flow cytometry on a PBMC aliquot measured the percentage of naive CD45RAhigh/CD27high T cells. The sample consisted of blood. The rearranged chain carries TRBV12-3 or TRBV12-4 and TRBJ2-4; 8 bases in the middle match TRBD2. This receptor was identified in a human donor in good health. The DNA sequence follows: TGTGCCAGCAGTTCGGGGGGGCGCTTGGACATTCAGTACTTC. Its protein product is CASSSGGRLDIQYF.